This T cell receptor beta chain comes out of a study of beta chain features in type 1 diabetes. Trimming removed 0 bases from V and 2 bases from J, with 6 bases in between. The CDR3 has 13 amino acids. Germline V gene lookup returns CDR1 SGHRS and CDR2 YFSETQ. The isolated RNA, all of it, was reverse transcribed, so expressed TCRB transcripts were what got sequenced. Profiling relied on immunoSEQ multiplex PCR, and the TCRdb table lists in-frame clones only, not all of them. Altogether 900,000 or so clones are present, roughly 15% being singletons, with the ten largest covering around 0.02%. The table lists this clone with a few counts. Within the sample, other DNA sequences also encode this same CDR3.

The gene calls are TRBV5-1 and TRBJ2-7; D is undetermined. This sequence was found in a woman aged 18-35 years in good health. Sequenced material: naive CD4+ T cells from blood. As DNA, the CDR3 is TGCGCCAGCAGCTTGGGGCTTACCTACGAGCAGTACTTC. It codes for CASSLGLTYEQYF.